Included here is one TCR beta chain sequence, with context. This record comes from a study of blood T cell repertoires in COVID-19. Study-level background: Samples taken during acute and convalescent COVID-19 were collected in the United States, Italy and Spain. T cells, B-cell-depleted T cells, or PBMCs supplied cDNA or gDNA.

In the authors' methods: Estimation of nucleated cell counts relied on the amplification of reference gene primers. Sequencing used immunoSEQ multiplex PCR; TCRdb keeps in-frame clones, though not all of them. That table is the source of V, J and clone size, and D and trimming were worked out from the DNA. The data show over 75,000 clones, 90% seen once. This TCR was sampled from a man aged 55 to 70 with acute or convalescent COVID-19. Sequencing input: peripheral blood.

The CDR3 spells CASSLARGRDSYNEQFF. CDR3 DNA sequence: TGTGCCAGCAGCTTAGCTCGGGGTCGGGACTCCTACAATGAGCAGTTCTTC. The chain joins TRBV7-9 to TRBJ2-1, with D perhaps TRBD2 (5 bases). Germline CDR1 SEHNR, CDR2 FQNEAQ (reference sequence). V was cut by 0 bases and J by 0 bases, with 12 bases left in between. The CDR3 runs 17 residues.